Shown below are 8 T cell receptor beta chains from a single sample sequenced in a study of long-term antiretroviral therapy in people with HIV. Survey level was the resolution at which the v3.0 immunoSEQ assay ran. Measured with immunoSEQ multiplex PCR; TCRdb has only the in-frame clones, and not every one. The table shows 40,000 to 45,000 clones, with about 95% occurring only once. The sample was unsorted PBMCs, taken 3.7 years after starting antiretroviral therapy. The receptors were gathered from a woman between 50 and 59 years old with HIV.

The chain joins TRBV5-6 to TRBJ1-3; TRBD1 matches 7 bases. The CDR3 extends over 15 amino acids. Looked up from germline, CDR1 is SGHDT and CDR2 is YYEEEE. V dropped 0 bases and J dropped 4; count of bases not matched to a gene: 4. CDR3 sequence (DNA): TGTGCCAGCAGCTTGGGGACAGGAGCCGGAAACACCATATATTTT. Encoded protein: CASSLGTGAGNTIYF.

The chain is built from TRBV29-1 and TRBJ2-4; D is possibly TRBD1 (6 bases). The germline V gene has CDR1 SQVTM and CDR2 ANQGSEA. Deletions cut 4 bases from V and 8 bases from J, with 15 bases between. The CDR3 is 13 residues long. The CDR3 DNA reads as TGCAGCGTTGTAGGGGGACATTATGACATTCAGTACTTC. Translating gives CSVVGGHYDIQYF.

The chain is built from TRBV5-4 and TRBJ2-5; 11 nucleotides line up with TRBD2. This CDR3 is built from 15 residues. V lost 3 bases and J lost 3; bases outside the gene matches: 4. In germline, CDR1 is SGHNT, CDR2 YYREEE (reference sequence). CDR3 loop: CASSSPGLAEETQYF. In nucleotides, the CDR3 is TGTGCCAGCAGCTCACCGGGACTAGCGGAAGAGACCCAGTACTTC. Filled out from reference TRBV5-4 and TRBJ2-5, the complete variable domain reads ETGVTQSPTHLIKTRGQQVTLRCSSQSGHNTVSWYQQALGQGPQFIFQYYREEENGRGNFPPRFSGLQFPNYSSELNVNALELDDSALYLCASSSPGLAEETQYFGPGTRLLVL.

The CDR3 loop is CASSPSPGGLTDTQYF. For the CDR3, the DNA is TGTGCCAGCAGCCCTTCTCCCGGGGGCCTCACAGATACGCAGTATTTT. The genes are TRBV7-2 and TRBJ2-3; either TRBD1 or TRBD2 may fit D (6 bases each). CDR1 and CDR2 (germline): SGHTA, FQGNSA. V was cut by 5 bases and J by 2 bases, with 17 bases left in between. CDR3 length: 16 amino acids.

The genes are TRBV9 and TRBJ2-2; D may be TRBD2 (5 bases). The V end lost 4 bases, the J end lost 7 bases, and 11 bases lay between the germline ends. CDR1 SGDLS and CDR2 YYNGEE come from the germline V gene. CDR3 length: 13 residues. Here the CDR3 reads CASSTTTSGELFF. The CDR3, as DNA: TGTGCCAGCAGCACAACAACTAGCGGGGAGCTGTTTTTT.

The V and J genes are TRBV12-5 and TRBJ1-2; 11 bases match TRBD1. The germline gives CDR1 LGHNT, CDR2 FRNRAP. Losses at the gene ends were 5 bases for V and 2 bases for J; bases not matched to a gene: 10. This CDR3 comprises 17 residues. CDR3 in amino acids: CASGAPPGTGGNYGYTF. CDR3 DNA sequence: TGTGCTAGTGGTGCTCCCCCCGGGACAGGGGGAAACTATGGCTACACCTTC.

This chain links TRBV6-5 with TRBJ1-4; D is ambiguous. The V and J ends lost 0 bases and 3 bases respectively, with 5 bases between them. This CDR3 has 14 amino acids. Germline CDR1 reads MNHEY; CDR2 reads SVGAGI. CDR3 amino acids: CASSYSQANEKLFF. The CDR3 DNA sequence: TGTGCCAGCAGTTACTCCCAGGCTAATGAAAAACTGTTTTTT.

The chain recombines TRBV9 with TRBJ2-1, with 7 bases lining up with TRBD2. Trimming took 5 bases from V and 1 from J; bases not matched to a gene: 6. Germline CDR1 reads SGDLS; CDR2 reads YYNGEE. The CDR3 consists of 15 residues. In DNA, the CDR3 is TGTGCCAGCAGTTCGGGGGGTGGTTCCTACAATGAGCAGTTCTTC. It is translated as CASSSGGGSYNEQFF. The full variable domain, with the rest looked up from reference TRBV9 and TRBJ2-1, is DSGVTQTPKHLITATGQRVTLRCSPRSGDLSVYWYQQSLDQGLQFLIQYYNGEERAKGNILERFSAQQFPDLHSELNLSSLELGDSALYFCASSSGGGSYNEQFFGPGTRLTVL.